This TCR beta chain emerged from a study of beta chain features in type 1 diabetes. Study findings and constraints: Cells with high TCR expression could be over-represented by cDNA sequencing. PCR might pick shorter templates more often, in the same way for patients and controls. VDJ junctions sequenced from type 1 diabetes patients showed fewer insertions and more deletions.

V gave up 9 bases and J gave up 2 bases, with 16 bases separating them. This CDR3 is built from 14 residues. Germline CDR1 SGHKS, CDR2 YYEKEE (reference sequence). The study reverse transcribed the entire isolated RNA, so it sequenced expressed TCRB transcripts. Some clones are missing from TCRdb's copy, which holds only in-frame ones; the method was immunoSEQ multiplex PCR. The table records about 620,000 clones, around a sixth of them present only once. Sort purity for all populations was recorded as exceeding 98%. This clone has more than one count but fewer than ten. Its specificity is not known. The sample consisted of naive CD4+ T cells from blood. The clonotype was recovered from a man aged 18-30 years in good health. J is TRBJ2-3 and V is TRBV5-5, with a possible D match to TRBD1 (6 bases). CDR3 loop: CATMRDTNTDTQYF. Here the CDR3 DNA reads TGTGCCACCATGAGGGACACTAACACAGATACGCAGTATTTT.